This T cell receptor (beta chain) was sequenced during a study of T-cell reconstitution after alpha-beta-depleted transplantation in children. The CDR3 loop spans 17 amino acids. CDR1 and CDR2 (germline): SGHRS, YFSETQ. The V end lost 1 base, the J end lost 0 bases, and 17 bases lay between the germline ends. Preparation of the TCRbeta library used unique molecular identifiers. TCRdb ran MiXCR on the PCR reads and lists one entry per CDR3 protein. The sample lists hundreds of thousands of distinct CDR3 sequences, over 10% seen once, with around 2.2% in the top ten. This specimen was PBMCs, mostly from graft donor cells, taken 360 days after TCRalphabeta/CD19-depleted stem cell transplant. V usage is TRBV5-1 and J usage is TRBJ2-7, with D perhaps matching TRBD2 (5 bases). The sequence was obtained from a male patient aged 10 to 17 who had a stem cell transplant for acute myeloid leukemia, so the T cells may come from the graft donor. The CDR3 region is CASSLRAASGASYEQYF. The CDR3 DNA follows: TGCGCCAGCAGCTTGAGGGCAGCCAGCGGAGCCTCCTACGAGCAGTACTTC.